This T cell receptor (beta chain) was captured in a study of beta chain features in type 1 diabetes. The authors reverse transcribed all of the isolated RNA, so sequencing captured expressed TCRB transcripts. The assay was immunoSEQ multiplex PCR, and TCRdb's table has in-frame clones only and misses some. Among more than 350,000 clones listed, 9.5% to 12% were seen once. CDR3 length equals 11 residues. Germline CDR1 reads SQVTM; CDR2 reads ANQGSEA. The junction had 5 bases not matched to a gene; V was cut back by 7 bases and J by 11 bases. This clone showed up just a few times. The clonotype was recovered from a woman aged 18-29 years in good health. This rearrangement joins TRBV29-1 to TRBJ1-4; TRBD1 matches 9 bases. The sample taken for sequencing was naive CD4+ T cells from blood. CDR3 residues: CSGADRGKLFF. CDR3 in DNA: TGCAGCGGTGCGGACAGGGGCAAACTGTTTTTT.